A selection of T cell receptor beta chains follows, all from one sample in a study of OX40 agonist ivuxolimab in advanced cancers. Only in-frame clones appear in the TCRdb table, and some are missing; sequencing was by immunoSEQ multiplex PCR. The table lists around 19,000 clones, about 73% of them singletons. Sequencing was performed on CD4+ or CD8+ T cells sorted from blood, taken in a trial of the OX40 agonist ivuxolimab. The receptors were sampled from an adult with an advanced solid tumor such as melanoma, head and neck, liver or kidney cancer. Both conserved end residues are part of each CDR3. A D gene is named only where the DNA matches it firmly. Size values are once, few and many counts, or a class for expanded clones, and some rows have none.

CDR3 protein: CASRGQGNYGYTF
CDR3 DNA: TGTGCCAGCAGGGGACAGGGCAACTATGGCTACACCTTC
clone size: -
D gene: TRBD1
V gene: TRBV13
J gene: TRBJ1-2

CDR3 protein: CSVSTGELFF
CDR3 DNA: TGCAGCGTATCGACCGGGGAGCTGTTTTTT
clone size: -
D gene: -
V gene: TRBV29-1
J gene: TRBJ2-2

CDR3 protein: CASGQESGMYTEAFF
CDR3 DNA: TGTGCTAGTGGTCAAGAGTCCGGAATGTACACTGAAGCTTTCTTT
clone size: -
D gene: -
V gene: TRBV12-5
J gene: TRBJ1-1

CDR3 protein: CASSSLPAAPQHF
CDR3 DNA: TGTGCCAGCAGTTCCCTTCCCGCGGCGCCCCAGCATTTT
clone size: -
D gene: -
V gene: TRBV6-5
J gene: TRBJ1-5

CDR3 protein: CASSFTSGAETQYF
CDR3 DNA: TGTGCCAGCAGCTTCACTAGCGGGGCTGAGACCCAGTACTTC
clone size: -
D gene: TRBD2
V gene: TRBV7-2
J gene: TRBJ2-5

CDR3 protein: CASSQGTGGSYEQYF
CDR3 DNA: TGCGCCAGCAGCCAAGGGACAGGGGGCTCCTACGAGCAGTACTTC
clone size: -
D gene: TRBD1
V gene: TRBV4-3
J gene: TRBJ2-7

CDR3 protein: CAAKLADSYNEQFF
CDR3 DNA: TGTGCCGCCAAGTTAGCGGACTCCTACAATGAGCAGTTCTTC
clone size: -
D gene: -
V gene: TRBV11-2
J gene: TRBJ2-1

CDR3 protein: CASSIHSYQPQHF
CDR3 DNA: TGTGCCAGTAGTATCCACAGCTATCAGCCCCAGCATTTT
clone size: once
D gene: -
V gene: TRBV19
J gene: TRBJ1-5

CDR3 protein: CASSLEGIGGSPLHF
CDR3 DNA: TGCGCCAGCAGCTTGGAAGGGATTGGGGGATCACCCCTCCACTTT
clone size: once
D gene: -
V gene: TRBV5-1
J gene: TRBJ1-6

CDR3 protein: CATFAGYTF
CDR3 DNA: TGTGCCACCTTCGCGGGCTACACCTTC
clone size: -
D gene: -
V gene: TRBV6-5
J gene: TRBJ1-2

CDR3 protein: CASSEIYKTGELFF
CDR3 DNA: TGCGCCAGCAGTGAGATCTATAAAACCGGGGAGCTGTTTTTT
clone size: -
D gene: -
V gene: TRBV10-1
J gene: TRBJ2-2

CDR3 protein: CATRLERDTGELFF
CDR3 DNA: TGTGCCACCCGACTAGAGAGGGACACCGGGGAGCTGTTTTTT
clone size: -
D gene: -
V gene: TRBV2
J gene: TRBJ2-2

CDR3 protein: CASSSGATNTEAFF
CDR3 DNA: TGTGCCAGCAGTTCAGGGGCCACGAACACTGAAGCTTTCTTT
clone size: medium-sized
D gene: -
V gene: TRBV6-5
J gene: TRBJ1-1

CDR3 protein: CAWSVRQRMQYF
CDR3 DNA: TGTGCCTGGAGTGTACGGCAGAGGATGCAGTATTTT
clone size: -
D gene: -
V gene: TRBV30
J gene: TRBJ2-3

CDR3 protein: CASSAGQGVAEAFF
CDR3 DNA: TGTGCCAGCAGCGCGGGACAGGGGGTGGCTGAAGCTTTCTTT
clone size: -
D gene: TRBD1
V gene: TRBV9
J gene: TRBJ1-1

CDR3 protein: CASSRGGTGWTEAFF
CDR3 DNA: TGTGCCAGCAGCCGGGGGGGGACAGGGTGGACTGAAGCTTTCTTT
clone size: -
D gene: TRBD1
V gene: TRBV7-2
J gene: TRBJ1-1

CDR3 protein: CASSAGDTGELFF
CDR3 DNA: TGTGCCAGCAGTGCAGGGGACACCGGGGAGCTGTTTTTT
clone size: few
D gene: -
V gene: TRBV6-4
J gene: TRBJ2-2

CDR3 protein: CASRDLAKGTDTQYF
CDR3 DNA: TGTGCCAGCAGGGATCTAGCTAAAGGCACAGATACGCAGTATTTT
clone size: -
D gene: -
V gene: TRBV2
J gene: TRBJ2-3

CDR3 protein: CASSIAGTDNEKLFF
CDR3 DNA: TGTGCCAGCAGTATAGCTGGGACAGATAATGAAAAACTGTTTTTT
clone size: -
D gene: TRBD1
V gene: TRBV4-2
J gene: TRBJ1-4